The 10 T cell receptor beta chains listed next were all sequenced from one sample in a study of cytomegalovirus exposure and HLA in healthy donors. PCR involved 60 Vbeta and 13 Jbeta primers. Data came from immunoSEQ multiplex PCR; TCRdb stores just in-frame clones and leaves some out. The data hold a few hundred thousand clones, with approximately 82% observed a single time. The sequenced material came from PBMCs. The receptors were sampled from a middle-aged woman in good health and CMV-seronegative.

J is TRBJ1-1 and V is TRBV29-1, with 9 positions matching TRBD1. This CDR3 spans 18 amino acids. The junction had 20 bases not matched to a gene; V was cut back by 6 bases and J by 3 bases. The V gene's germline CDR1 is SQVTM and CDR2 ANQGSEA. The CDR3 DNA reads TGCAGCGTCCACGGGACAGGGCCTCCTACAGTTCTGGACACTGAAGCTTTCTTT. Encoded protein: CSVHGTGPPTVLDTEAFF.

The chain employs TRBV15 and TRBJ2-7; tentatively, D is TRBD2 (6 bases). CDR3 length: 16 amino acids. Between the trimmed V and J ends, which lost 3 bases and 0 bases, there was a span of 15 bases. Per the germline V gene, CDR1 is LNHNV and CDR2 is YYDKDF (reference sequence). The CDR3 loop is CATSRGGSASSYEQYF. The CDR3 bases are TGTGCCACCAGCAGGGGGGGTAGCGCGAGCTCCTACGAGCAGTACTTC.

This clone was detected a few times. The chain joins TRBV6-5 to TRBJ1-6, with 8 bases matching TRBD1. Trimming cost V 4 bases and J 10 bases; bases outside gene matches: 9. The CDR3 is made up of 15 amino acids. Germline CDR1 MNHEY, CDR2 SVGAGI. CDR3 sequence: CASSLLTGEGSPLHF. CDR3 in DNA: TGTGCCAGCAGTTTATTGACAGGGGAGGGATCACCCCTCCACTTT.

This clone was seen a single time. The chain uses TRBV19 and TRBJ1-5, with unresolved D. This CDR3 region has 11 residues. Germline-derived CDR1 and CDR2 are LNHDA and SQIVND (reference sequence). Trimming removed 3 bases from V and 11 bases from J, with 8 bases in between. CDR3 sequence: CASSMAQAQHF. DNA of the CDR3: TGTGCCAGTAGTATGGCCCAGGCCCAGCATTTT.

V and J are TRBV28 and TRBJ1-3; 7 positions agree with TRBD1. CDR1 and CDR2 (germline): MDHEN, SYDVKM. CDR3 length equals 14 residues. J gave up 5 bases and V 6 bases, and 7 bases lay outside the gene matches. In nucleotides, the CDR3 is TGTGCCAGCAGCTCAGGGGGGAGCAGAAACACCATATATTTT. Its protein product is CASSSGGSRNTIYF.

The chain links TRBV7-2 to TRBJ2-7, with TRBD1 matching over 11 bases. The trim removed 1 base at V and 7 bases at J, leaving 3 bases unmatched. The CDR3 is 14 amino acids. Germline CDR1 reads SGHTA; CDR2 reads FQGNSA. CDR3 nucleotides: TGTGCCAGCAGCTTAGGGACAGGGGGCAGGGAGCAGTACTTC. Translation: CASSLGTGGREQYF.

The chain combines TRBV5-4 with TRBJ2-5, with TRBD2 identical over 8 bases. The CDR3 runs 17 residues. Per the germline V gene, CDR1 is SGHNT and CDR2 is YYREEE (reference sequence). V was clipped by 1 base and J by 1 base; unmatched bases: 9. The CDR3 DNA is TGTGCCAGCAGCTTGCCTCGAGGTAGCGGGACCCAAGAGACCCAGTACTTC. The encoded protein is CASSLPRGSGTQETQYF.

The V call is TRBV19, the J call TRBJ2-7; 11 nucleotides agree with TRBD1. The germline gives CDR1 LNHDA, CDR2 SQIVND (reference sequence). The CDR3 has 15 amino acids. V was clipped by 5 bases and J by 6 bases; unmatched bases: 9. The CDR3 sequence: CASSYGTGGLSEQYF. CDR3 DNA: TGTGCCAGTAGTTACGGGACAGGGGGACTGTCCGAGCAGTACTTC.

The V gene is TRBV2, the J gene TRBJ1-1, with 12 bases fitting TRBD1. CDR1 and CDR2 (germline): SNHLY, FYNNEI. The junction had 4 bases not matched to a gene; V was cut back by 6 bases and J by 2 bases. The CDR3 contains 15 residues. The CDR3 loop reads CASSRDRGPNTEAFF. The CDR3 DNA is TGTGCCAGCAGCCGGGACAGGGGGCCCAACACTGAAGCTTTCTTT.

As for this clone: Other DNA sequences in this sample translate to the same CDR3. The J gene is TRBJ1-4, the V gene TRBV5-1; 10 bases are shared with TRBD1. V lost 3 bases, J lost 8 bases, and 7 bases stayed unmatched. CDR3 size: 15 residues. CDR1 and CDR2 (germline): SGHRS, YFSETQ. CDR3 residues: CASSSSGTGEEKLFF. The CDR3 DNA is TGCGCCAGCAGCTCCTCCGGGACAGGGGAAGAAAAACTGTTTTTT.